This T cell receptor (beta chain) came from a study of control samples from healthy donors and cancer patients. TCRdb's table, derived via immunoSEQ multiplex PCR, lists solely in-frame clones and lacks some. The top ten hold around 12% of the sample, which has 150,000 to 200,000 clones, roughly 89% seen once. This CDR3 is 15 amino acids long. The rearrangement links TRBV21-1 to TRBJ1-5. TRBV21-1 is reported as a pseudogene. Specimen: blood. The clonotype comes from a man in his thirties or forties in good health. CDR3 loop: CASTTEEGENQPQHF. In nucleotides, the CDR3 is TGTGCCAGCACCACTGAGGAGGGGGAGAATCAGCCCCAGCATTTT.